The subject of this entry is one T cell receptor beta chain. This entry belongs to a study of early T cells in non-severe SARS-CoV-2 infection. Study background: Sequencing input comprised bulk RNA from unsorted whole blood; chain pairing was not available.

The CDR3 runs 16 residues. V gave up 4 bases and J gave up 2 bases; unmatched junction bases: 6. CDR1 and CDR2 (germline): SEHNR, FQNEAQ (reference sequence). Separate cDNA molecules each had unique molecular identifiers attached to them. TCRdb recomputed calls from the 5' RACE reads with MiXCR, one row per CDR3 protein. The sample has 35,000 to 50,000 distinct CDR3 sequences, 20% to 25% seen once. Sequenced material: whole blood, taken at baseline. This TCR came from an adult who was a healthcare worker with PCR-confirmed SARS-CoV-2 infection or an uninfected control (not recorded which). The chain carries TRBV7-9 and TRBJ1-5; 9 positions match TRBD1. The CDR3 DNA reads TGTGCCAGCAGCTCCACAGGGGGCTCGGGCAATCAGCCCCAGCATTTT. Translation: CASSSTGGSGNQPQHF.